This T cell receptor (beta chain) was sequenced during a study of early T cells in non-severe SARS-CoV-2 infection. For the study at large: Chains stayed unpaired after sequencing of bulk RNA from unsorted whole blood.

Molecules of cDNA were individually given unique molecular identifiers that were attached to them. MiXCR, applied by TCRdb to the 5' RACE reads, yields one record per CDR3 protein. In the table there are about 69,000 distinct CDR3 sequences, about 4.6% of which are singletons. The CDR3 is 17 residues long. V was clipped by 3 bases and J by 0 bases; unmatched bases: 5. CDR1 SEHNR and CDR2 FQNEAQ come from the germline V gene (reference sequence). The sequencing here drew on whole blood, taken at baseline. This TCR derives from an adult who was a healthcare worker with PCR-confirmed SARS-CoV-2 infection or an uninfected control (not recorded which). The donor label of this sample is uncertain. The J gene is TRBJ2-6, the V gene TRBV7-9; 7 bases map to TRBD1. The chain's CDR3 is CASSLGQLSSGANVLTF. The CDR3 DNA reads as TGTGCCAGCAGCTTGGGACAGCTCAGCTCTGGGGCCAACGTCCTGACTTTC.